This TCR beta chain was found in a study of CD8 T cells in ankylosing spondylitis. Study-wide points: Disease-linked clones reportedly concentrated significantly in matched ankylosing spondylitis synovial fluid. Disease-linked clones proved CD8+ and comparatively uncommon in peripheral blood. Reactive arthritis synovial fluid and blood were previously reported to contain some motif variants. Seemingly characteristic of ankylosing spondylitis blood was a TCR beta motif consisting of roughly 8 highly homologous variants.

The V and J ends lost 3 bases and 0 bases respectively, with 3 bases between them. The germline V gene encodes CDR1 DFQATT and CDR2 SNEGSKA (reference sequence). This CDR3 is built from 12 residues. Preparation of TCR beta libraries was done by quantitative 5'-RACE with molecular barcodes. TCRdb re-called the 5' RACE reads through MiXCR, storing one row per CDR3 protein. The table shows 330,000 or so distinct CDR3 sequences, with approximately 8.2% occurring only once. This clonotype was observed a few times. Antigen: not known. The sequenced sample was blood, either unsorted or a sorted T cell fraction (not recorded which). The TCR sequence derives from a male donor with ankylosing spondylitis. The chain has TRBV20-1 and TRBJ1-5; D unclear. The CDR3 is CSARNSNQPQHF. For the CDR3, the DNA is TGCAGTGCTAGGAATAGCAATCAGCCCCAGCATTTT.